This paragraph covers one T cell receptor beta chain sequence. TCR beta CDR3 regions were amplified from RNA transcripts. An initial round of RT-PCR targeting the TCR CDR3 relied on the HTBI primer set. Using its own MiXCR run on the multiplex PCR reads, TCRdb lists one record per CDR3 protein. This repertoire shows 500,000 to 600,000 distinct CDR3 sequences, 16% found once; its top ten account for 15% to 20%. The CDR3 is made up of 15 amino acids. Germline V gene sequence: CDR1 LGHNA, CDR2 YNFKEQ. J gave up 8 bases and V 0 bases, and 6 bases lay outside the gene matches. The sample originates from a study of T cells in Graves' hyperthyroidism and ophthalmopathy. The patients, who ranged from 18 to 65 in age, presented with newly diagnosed hyperthyroidism lasting under 2 months. For the diagnoses, clinical symptoms, serum thyroxine and TRAb, thyroid ultrasound and orbital computed tomography were used.

The sequence was collected from a woman under 30 with Graves' hyperthyroidism. V and J are TRBV4-2 and TRBJ1-4, with 7 bases that match TRBD1. Source material: blood. This CDR3 reads CASSQDGTDSEKLFF. In nucleotides, the CDR3 is TGTGCCAGCAGCCAAGATGGGACAGATAGCGAAAAACTGTTTTTT.